The present entry profiles one TCR beta chain with its context. The CDR3 runs to 13 residues. Per the germline V gene, CDR1 is LGHDT and CDR2 is YNNKEL (reference sequence). Trimming shortened V by 4 bases and J by 8 bases, and 11 bases separated the two germline ends. The sample comes from a study of blood T cell repertoires in COVID-19. For the study at large: T cells, B-cell-depleted T cells, or PBMCs provided the cDNA or gDNA that served as material.

Original methodology: Counts of nucleated cells, estimated from reference gene primer amplification, were obtained. Data came from immunoSEQ multiplex PCR; TCRdb stores just in-frame clones and leaves some out. V, J and clone size are those of that table, while D and trimming were read from the DNA. The table lists approximately 360,000 clones, approximately 87% of them singletons, with approximately 1% in the top ten. Those who participated ranged in age from roughly 18 to 100 years and resided in 20 to 30 US areas. The chain employs TRBV3-1 (or the pseudogene TRBV3-2) and TRBJ1-4; D gene unclear. This clonotype was sampled from a woman in her 30s with acute COVID-19. Sequencing was done on a sample of PBMCs or T cells enriched from blood (not recorded which). The CDR3 sequence: CASSPGVREKLFF. In DNA form, the CDR3 reads TGTGCCAGCAGCCCCGGGGTTAGGGAAAAACTGTTTTTT.